Listed here are 2 T cell receptor beta chains from one sample, sequenced in a study of shared clonotypes between healthy human individuals. Terminally differentiated effector memory CD45RA+ cells were excluded by CCR7 positive selection of CD45RO-negative cells. This table comes from immunoSEQ multiplex PCR, and its TCRdb copy is limited to in-frame clones, with some not included. The repertoire consists of about 2.2 million clones, with around 95% occurring once and the leading ten covering approximately 1.6%. The specimen sequenced was naive CD8+ T cells from PBMCs. These receptors all come from a man between 18 and 29 years old in good health. Some clones in this sample may be carry-over from other donors' samples.

A note on this clone: Other DNA sequences of this sample code for an identical CDR3. The chain employs TRBV9 and TRBJ1-5, with a weak D call TRBD1 (5 bases). Trimming removed 2 bases at V and 0 bases at J, with 9 bases between. This CDR3 is 15 amino acids long. The germline CDR1 and CDR2 sequences are SGDLS and YYNGEE. The CDR3 DNA reads TGTGCCAGCAGCGTTGGGGGAACTAGCAATCAGCCCCAGCATTTT. Encoded protein: CASSVGGTSNQPQHF.

The chain carries TRBV12-5 and TRBJ2-3, with 9 bases that match TRBD1. Unmatched junction bases numbered 4, after V lost 5 bases and J lost 4 bases. Per germline, CDR1 LGHNT and CDR2 FRNRAP. The CDR3 is 14 amino acids. The CDR3 nucleotides are TGTGCTAGTGGTCGGACAGGGGTGGCAGATACGCAGTATTTT. This gives the protein CASGRTGVADTQYF.